The next 18 T cell receptor beta chains were all read from a single sample in a study of blood T cell repertoires in COVID-19. Profiled with immunoSEQ multiplex PCR; TCRdb holds only in-frame clones, not every one. Altogether more than 95,000 clones are present, approximately 74% being singletons, with the ten largest covering about 6%. The sample consisted of peripheral blood. The source of these receptors is an older man with COVID-19, enrolled during active disease.

The chain joins TRBV6-5 to TRBJ2-1; 7 positions agree with TRBD2. The CDR3 has 15 amino acids. Germline V gene lookup returns CDR1 MNHEY and CDR2 SVGAGI. Germline trimming cut 2 bases from V and 6 bases from J; bases unmatched to any gene: 7. The CDR3 region is CASSYGAGAGNEQFF. For the CDR3, the DNA is TGTGCCAGCAGTTACGGTGCGGGAGCGGGCAATGAGCAGTTCTTC.

This clone was recorded many times. Compared with germline, one end of the junction differs, possibly owing to a read error. This chain uses TRBV6-5 with TRBJ1-2, with 7 bases lining up with TRBD1. Germline values: CDR1 MNHEY, CDR2 SVGAGI. The CDR3 has 12 residues. The CDR3 region is CASSLYTRDSFF. CDR3 DNA sequence: TGTGCCAGCAGTTTATATACCCGGGACAGCTTCTTC.

This clone showed up just once. The CDR3 region has the DNA TGCGCCAGCAGCCCGACAGGGGCTCGGGCTAATGAAAAACTGTTTTTT. Protein product: CASSPTGARANEKLFF. This chain joins TRBV4-1 and TRBJ1-4, with 8 nucleotides matching TRBD1. With 4 bases clipped from V and 3 bases from J, the junction kept 7 bases outside the gene matches. CDR1 is MGHRA and CDR2 is YSYEKL in the germline V gene. The CDR3 contains 16 residues.

V is TRBV6-5 and J is TRBJ2-7, with 12 bases that match TRBD1. The germline CDR1 and CDR2 sequences are MNHEY and SVGAGI. The CDR3 contains 14 residues. The V segment lost 8 bases and the J segment 7 bases; nucleotides outside the gene matches: 9. This CDR3 reads CASGSGQGAREQYF. For the CDR3, the DNA is TGTGCCAGCGGATCGGGACAGGGGGCTCGAGAGCAGTACTTC.

The V call is TRBV5-1, the J call TRBJ2-3, with 7 bases aligning to TRBD2. Losses at the gene ends were 0 bases for V and 2 bases for J; bases not matched to a gene: 3. CDR3 length: 15 amino acids. Germline V gene sequence: CDR1 SGHRS, CDR2 YFSETQ. CDR3 loop: CASSLAGGYTDTQYF. The DNA of the CDR3 is TGCGCCAGCAGCTTGGCCGGGGGGTACACAGATACGCAGTATTTT.

This clone was seen a few times. This rearrangement joins TRBV6-5 to TRBJ1-1; tentatively, D is TRBD1 (5 bases). The V gene's germline CDR1 is MNHEY and CDR2 SVGAGI. The germline V and J ends were trimmed by 0 bases and 2 bases, with 10 bases remaining between them. There are 15 residues in the CDR3. The CDR3 DNA is TGTGCCAGCAGTTACTCGAGCGGGACTAACACTGAAGCTTTCTTT. Translation gives CASSYSSGTNTEAFF.

The chain couples TRBV30 to TRBJ2-5, with 7 positions matching TRBD2. Germline values: CDR1 GTSNPN, CDR2 SVGIG (reference sequence). The V and J ends lost 2 bases and 5 bases, in that order; junction bases with no gene match: 11. The CDR3 is 15 amino acids. In nucleotides, the CDR3 is TGTGCCTGGAGTAGGTTCGCGGGGCGGGGGGAGACCCAGTACTTC. Translating gives CAWSRFAGRGETQYF.

This clone appeared once. The chain is built from TRBV7-9 and TRBJ2-4, with D possibly being TRBD1 (6 bases). The CDR3 has 12 residues. Germline loops: CDR1 SEHNR, CDR2 FQNEAQ (reference sequence). Trimming removed 8 bases from V and 7 bases from J, with 12 bases in between. This CDR3 reads CASQGSENIQYF. The CDR3 DNA reads TGTGCCAGCCAGGGGAGCGAGAACATTCAGTACTTC. Looking up the rest from reference TRBV7-9 and TRBJ2-4 gives the full variable domain: DTGVSQNPRHKITKRGQNVTFRCDPISEHNRLYWYRQTLGQGPEFLTYFQNEAQLEKSRLLSDRFSAERPKGSFSTLEIQRTEQGDSAMYLCASQGSENIQYFGAGTRLSVL.

The chain has TRBV6-5 and TRBJ2-6; the D is unclear. Germline values: CDR1 MNHEY, CDR2 SVGAGI. The V end was cut by 7 bases, the J end by 4 bases, with 5 bases between. The CDR3 spans 12 residues. The CDR3 DNA follows: TGTGCCAGCAATTCAGGGGCCAACGTCCTGACTTTC. This codes for CASNSGANVLTF.

This rearrangement joins TRBV6-6 to TRBJ2-5; no definite D call. The germline CDR1 and CDR2 sequences are MNHNY and SVGAGI (reference sequence). The CDR3 is made up of 12 amino acids. Trimming cost V 4 bases and J 5 bases, with 8 bases left between them. The CDR3 sequence is CASSFRSETQYF. CDR3 sequence (DNA): TGTGCCAGCAGTTTTCGGTCGGAGACCCAGTACTTC.

This chain joins TRBV4-2 and TRBJ2-6; D is possibly TRBD2 (6 bases). Looked up from germline, CDR1 is LGHNA and CDR2 is YNFKEQ. The V gene lost 4 bases and the J gene lost 2 bases, with 15 bases spanning the gap. The CDR3 runs 17 residues. CDR3 bases: TGTGCCAGCAGCCCCATGGGGGGAAGGGCTGGGGCCAACGTCCTGACTTTC. Translated, it gives CASSPMGGRAGANVLTF.

About this clone itself: A read error may account for a junction end that differs from germline. V and J are TRBV7-7 and TRBJ1-6; D uncertain. CDR1 is SSHAT and CDR2 is FNYEAQ in the germline V gene (reference sequence). The CDR3 sequence is 15 residues long. CDR3 nucleotide sequence: TGTGCTAGCAGCTTGGCCAGGCAGTATAATTCACCCCTCCACTTT. It encodes CASSLARQYNSPLHF.

This chain joins TRBV19 and TRBJ2-5, with a possible D match to TRBD2 (5 bases). The length of the CDR3 is 15 residues. The germline gives CDR1 LNHDA, CDR2 SQIVND (reference sequence). Trimming pared 1 base from V and 4 bases from J, leaving 13 bases between. CDR3 bases: TGTGCCAGTAGTATAGGGGGAGCAGCAAGAGAGACCCAGTACTTC. Residues: CASSIGGAARETQYF.

The chain combines TRBV28 with TRBJ1-4; D is possibly TRBD1 (5 bases). The CDR3 is made up of 13 amino acids. Germline loops: CDR1 MDHEN, CDR2 SYDVKM. Deletions cut 7 bases from V and 5 bases from J, with 11 bases between. For the CDR3, the DNA is TGTGCCAGCACCCCCGGGGGGAATGAAAAACTGTTTTTT. Its translation is CASTPGGNEKLFF.

This clone was detected only once. The chain is built from TRBV19 and TRBJ2-7, with 12 positions matching TRBD2. After removal of 5 bases from V and 2 bases from J, the junction contained 4 bases not matched to a gene. CDR1 is LNHDA, CDR2 SQIVND, per germline (reference sequence). This CDR3 region has 15 residues. The CDR3 sequence: CASSPTSGSPYEQYF. In DNA form, the CDR3 reads TGTGCCAGTAGTCCGACTAGCGGGAGTCCCTACGAGCAGTACTTC.

The J gene is TRBJ1-3, the V gene TRBV19; weak D call: TRBD1 (5 bases). Trimming shortened V by 6 bases and J by 8 bases, and 20 bases separated the two germline ends. There are 15 residues in the CDR3. Germline CDR1 LNHDA, CDR2 SQIVND (reference sequence). The CDR3 DNA reads as TGTGCCAGTAGGGATTGGCGGGACCTCGGAGACACCATATATTTT. It specifies CASRDWRDLGDTIYF.

V is TRBV10-3 and J is TRBJ2-2; tentative D call: TRBD1 (5 bases). CDR1 is ENHRY and CDR2 is SYGVKD in the germline V gene. V was clipped by 10 bases and J by 0 bases, with 15 bases between them. The CDR3 has 15 amino acids. Here the CDR3 reads CATALQAANTGELFF. The CDR3 DNA follows: TGTGCCACAGCACTACAGGCGGCGAACACCGGGGAGCTGTTTTTT.

This clone was detected only a few times. The J gene is TRBJ2-3, the V gene TRBV6-5; possible D gene TRBD2, 5 bases. From germline, CDR1 is MNHEY and CDR2 SVGAGI. Trimming left V 6 bases short and J 0 bases short, with 10 bases between. CDR3 length equals 14 residues. CDR3 region: CASRGATSTDTQYF. The CDR3 coding sequence is TGTGCCAGCAGGGGAGCTACTAGCACAGATACGCAGTATTTT.